This T cell receptor (beta chain) was identified during a study of blood T cell repertoires in COVID-19. As for the study in general: The United States, Italy and Spain provided the acute and convalescent COVID-19 samples. The cDNA or gDNA used as material had been derived from T cells, B-cell-depleted T cells, or PBMCs.

Trimming stripped 0 bases from V and 0 bases from J, with 8 bases between. The germline V gene has CDR1 MGHRA and CDR2 YSYEKL. The CDR3 is 16 residues long. This clone was picked up one time. Original handling: It was from reference gene primer amplification that nucleated cell counts were estimated. Generated by immunoSEQ multiplex PCR, the TCRdb table keeps only in-frame clones and is missing some. V and J calls and clone size are those listed in that table; D and trimming were worked out from the DNA. The sample records fewer than 650,000 clones, roughly nine tenths being singletons. Sample: peripheral blood. This clonotype was obtained from a woman aged 50 to 65 with COVID-19, enrolled during active disease. V gene TRBV4-1 combines with J gene TRBJ1-4, with D unresolved. In DNA form, the CDR3 reads TGCGCCAGCAGCCAAGAATCGGGGACAACTAATGAAAAACTGTTTTTT. Its protein is CASSQESGTTNEKLFF.